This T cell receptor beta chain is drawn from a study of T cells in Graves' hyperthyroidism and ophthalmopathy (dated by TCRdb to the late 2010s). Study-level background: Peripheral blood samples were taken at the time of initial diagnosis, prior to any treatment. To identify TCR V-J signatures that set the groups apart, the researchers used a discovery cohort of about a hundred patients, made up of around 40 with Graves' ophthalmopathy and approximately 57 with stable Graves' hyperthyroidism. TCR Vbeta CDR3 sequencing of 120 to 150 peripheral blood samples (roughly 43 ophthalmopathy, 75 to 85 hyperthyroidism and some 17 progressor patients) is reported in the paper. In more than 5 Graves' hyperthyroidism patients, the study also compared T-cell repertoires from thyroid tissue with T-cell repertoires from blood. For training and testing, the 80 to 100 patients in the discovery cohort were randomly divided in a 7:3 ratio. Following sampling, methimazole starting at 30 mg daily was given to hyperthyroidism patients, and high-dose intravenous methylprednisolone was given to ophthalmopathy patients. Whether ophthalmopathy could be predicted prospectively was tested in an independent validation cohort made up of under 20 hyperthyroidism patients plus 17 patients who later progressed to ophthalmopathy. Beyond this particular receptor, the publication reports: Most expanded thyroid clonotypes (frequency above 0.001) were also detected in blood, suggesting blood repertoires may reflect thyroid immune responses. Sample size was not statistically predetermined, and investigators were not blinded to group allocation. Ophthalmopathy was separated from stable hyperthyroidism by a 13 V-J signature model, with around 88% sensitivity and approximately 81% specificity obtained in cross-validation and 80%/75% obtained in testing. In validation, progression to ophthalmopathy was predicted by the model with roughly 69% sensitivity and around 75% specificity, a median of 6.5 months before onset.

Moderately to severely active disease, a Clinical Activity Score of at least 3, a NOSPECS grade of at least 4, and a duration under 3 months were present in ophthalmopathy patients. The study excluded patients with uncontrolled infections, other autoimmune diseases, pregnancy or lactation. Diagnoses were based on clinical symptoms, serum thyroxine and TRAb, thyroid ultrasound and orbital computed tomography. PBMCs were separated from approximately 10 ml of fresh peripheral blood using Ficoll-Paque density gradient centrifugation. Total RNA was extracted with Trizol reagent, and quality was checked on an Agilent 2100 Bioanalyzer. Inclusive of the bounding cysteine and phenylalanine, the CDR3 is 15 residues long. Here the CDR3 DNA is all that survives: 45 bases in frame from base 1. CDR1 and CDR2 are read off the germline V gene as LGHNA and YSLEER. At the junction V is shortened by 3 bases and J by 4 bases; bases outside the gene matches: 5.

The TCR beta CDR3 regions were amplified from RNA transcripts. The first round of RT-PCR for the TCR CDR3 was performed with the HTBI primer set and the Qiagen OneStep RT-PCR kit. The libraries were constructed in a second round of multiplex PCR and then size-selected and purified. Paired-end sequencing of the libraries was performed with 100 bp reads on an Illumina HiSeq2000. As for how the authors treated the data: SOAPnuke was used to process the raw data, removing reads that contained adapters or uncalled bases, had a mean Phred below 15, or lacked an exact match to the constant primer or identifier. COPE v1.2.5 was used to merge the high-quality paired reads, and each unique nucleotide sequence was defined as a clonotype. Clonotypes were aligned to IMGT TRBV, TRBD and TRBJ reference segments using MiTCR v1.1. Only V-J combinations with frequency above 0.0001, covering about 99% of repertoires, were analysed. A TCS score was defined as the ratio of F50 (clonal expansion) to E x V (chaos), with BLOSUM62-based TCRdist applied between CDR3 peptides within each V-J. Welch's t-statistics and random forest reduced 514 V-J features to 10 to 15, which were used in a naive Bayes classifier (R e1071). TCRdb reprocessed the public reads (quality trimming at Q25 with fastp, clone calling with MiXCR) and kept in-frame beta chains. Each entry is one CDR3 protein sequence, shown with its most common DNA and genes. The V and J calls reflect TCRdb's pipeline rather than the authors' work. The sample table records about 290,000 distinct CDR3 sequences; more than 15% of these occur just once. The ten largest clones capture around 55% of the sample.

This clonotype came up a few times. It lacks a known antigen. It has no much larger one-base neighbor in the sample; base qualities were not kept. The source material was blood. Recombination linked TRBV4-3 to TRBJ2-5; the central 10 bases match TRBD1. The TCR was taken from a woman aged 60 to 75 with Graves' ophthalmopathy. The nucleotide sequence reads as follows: TGCGCCAGCAGCCAGGGGGACAGGGGAGGAGAGACCCAGTACTTC. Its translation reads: CASSQGDRGGETQYF.